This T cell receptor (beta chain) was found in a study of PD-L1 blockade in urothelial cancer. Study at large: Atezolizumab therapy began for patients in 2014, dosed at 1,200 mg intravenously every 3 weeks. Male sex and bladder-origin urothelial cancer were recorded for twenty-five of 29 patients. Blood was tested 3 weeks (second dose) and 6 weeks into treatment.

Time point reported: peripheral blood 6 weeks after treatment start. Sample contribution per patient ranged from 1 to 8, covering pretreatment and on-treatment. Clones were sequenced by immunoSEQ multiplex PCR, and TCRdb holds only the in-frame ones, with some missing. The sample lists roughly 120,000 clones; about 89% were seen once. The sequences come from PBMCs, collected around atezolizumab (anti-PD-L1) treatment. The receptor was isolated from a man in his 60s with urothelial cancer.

CDR3 coding DNA: TGTGCCAGCATTTCGGACGGGGGGAGGCAGTTCTTC. Translated: CASISDGGRQFF. J is TRBJ2-1 and V is TRBV6-1; 7 bases map to TRBD2. J gave up 12 bases and V 7 bases, and 9 bases lay outside the gene matches. The CDR3 is 12 amino acids. Germline V gene data show CDR1 as MNHNS and CDR2 as SASEGT.